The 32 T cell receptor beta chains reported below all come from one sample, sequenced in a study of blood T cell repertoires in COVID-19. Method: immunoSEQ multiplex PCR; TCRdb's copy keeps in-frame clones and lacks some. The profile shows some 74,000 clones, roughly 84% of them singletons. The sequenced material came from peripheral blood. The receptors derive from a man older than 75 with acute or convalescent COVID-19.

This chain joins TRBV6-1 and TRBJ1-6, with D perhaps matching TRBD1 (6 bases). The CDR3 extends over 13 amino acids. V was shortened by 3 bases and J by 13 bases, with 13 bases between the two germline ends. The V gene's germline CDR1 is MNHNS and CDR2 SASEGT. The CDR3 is CASSEGALSPLHF. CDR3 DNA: TGTGCCAGCAGTGAGGGGGCCCTGTCGCCCCTCCACTTT.

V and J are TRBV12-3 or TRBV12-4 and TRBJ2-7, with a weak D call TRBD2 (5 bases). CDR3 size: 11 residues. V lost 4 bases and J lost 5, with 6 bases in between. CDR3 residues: CASSSRDEQYF. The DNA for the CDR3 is TGTGCCAGCAGTTCGAGGGACGAGCAGTACTTC.

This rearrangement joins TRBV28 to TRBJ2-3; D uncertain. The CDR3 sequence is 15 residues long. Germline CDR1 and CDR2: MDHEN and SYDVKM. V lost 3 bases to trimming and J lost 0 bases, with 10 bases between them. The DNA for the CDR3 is TGTGCCAGCAGTTTCCTTGGCCTCAGCACAGATACGCAGTATTTT. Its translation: CASSFLGLSTDTQYF.

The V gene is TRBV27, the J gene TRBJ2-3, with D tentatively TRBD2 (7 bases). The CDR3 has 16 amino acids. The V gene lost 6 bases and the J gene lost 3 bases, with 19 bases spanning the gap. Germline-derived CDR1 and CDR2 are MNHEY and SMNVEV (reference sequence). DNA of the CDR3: TGTGCCAGCAGCCGATTGGGGGGGGCGTCTACAGATACGCAGTATTTT. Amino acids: CASSRLGGASTDTQYF.

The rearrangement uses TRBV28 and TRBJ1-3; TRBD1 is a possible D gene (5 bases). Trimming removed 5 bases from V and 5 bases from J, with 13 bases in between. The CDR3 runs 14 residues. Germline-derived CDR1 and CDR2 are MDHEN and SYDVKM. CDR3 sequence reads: CASSRGGERNTIYF. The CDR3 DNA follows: TGTGCCAGCAGTCGTGGGGGGGAGAGAAACACCATATATTTT.

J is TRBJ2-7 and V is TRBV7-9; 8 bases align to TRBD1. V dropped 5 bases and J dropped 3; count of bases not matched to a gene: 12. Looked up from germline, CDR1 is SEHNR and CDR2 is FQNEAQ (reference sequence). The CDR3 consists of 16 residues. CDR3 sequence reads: CASSPRTGLRLYEQYF. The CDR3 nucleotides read TGTGCCAGCAGCCCCCGGACAGGGTTACGCCTCTACGAGCAGTACTTC.

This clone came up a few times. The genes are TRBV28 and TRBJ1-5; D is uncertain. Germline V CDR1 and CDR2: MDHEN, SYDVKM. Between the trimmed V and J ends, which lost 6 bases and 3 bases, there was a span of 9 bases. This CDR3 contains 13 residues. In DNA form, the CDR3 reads TGTGCCAGCAGGAGGGTCTCCAATCAGCCCCAGCATTTT. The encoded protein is CASRRVSNQPQHF.

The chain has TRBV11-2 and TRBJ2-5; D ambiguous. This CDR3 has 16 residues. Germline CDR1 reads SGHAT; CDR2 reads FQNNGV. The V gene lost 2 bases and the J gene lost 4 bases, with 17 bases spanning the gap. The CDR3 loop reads CASSLRLPYPGETQYF. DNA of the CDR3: TGTGCCAGCAGCTTACGCCTCCCGTATCCCGGAGAGACCCAGTACTTC.

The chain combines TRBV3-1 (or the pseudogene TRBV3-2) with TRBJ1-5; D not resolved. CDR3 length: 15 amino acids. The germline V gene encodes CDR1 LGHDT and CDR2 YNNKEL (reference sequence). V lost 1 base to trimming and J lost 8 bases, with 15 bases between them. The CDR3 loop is CASSQGTLVLEPQHF. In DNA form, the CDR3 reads TGTGCCAGCAGCCAAGGCACTCTAGTTTTGGAGCCCCAGCATTTT.

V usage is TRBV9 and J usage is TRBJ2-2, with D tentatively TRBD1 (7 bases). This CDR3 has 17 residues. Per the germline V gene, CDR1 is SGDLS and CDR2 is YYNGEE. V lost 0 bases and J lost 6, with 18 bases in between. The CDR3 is CASSVGRETGRAGELFF. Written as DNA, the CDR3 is TGTGCCAGCAGCGTAGGTCGGGAGACAGGGCGAGCCGGGGAGCTGTTTTTT.

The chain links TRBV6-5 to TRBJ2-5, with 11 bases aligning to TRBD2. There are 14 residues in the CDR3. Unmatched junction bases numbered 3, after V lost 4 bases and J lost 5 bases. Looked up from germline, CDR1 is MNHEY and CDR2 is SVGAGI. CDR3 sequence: CASSSRTSGETQYF. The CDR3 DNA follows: TGTGCCAGCAGTTCCCGGACTAGCGGGGAGACCCAGTACTTC.

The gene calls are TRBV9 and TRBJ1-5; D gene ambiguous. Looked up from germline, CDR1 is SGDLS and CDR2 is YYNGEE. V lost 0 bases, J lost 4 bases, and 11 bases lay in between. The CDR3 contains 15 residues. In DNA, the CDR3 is TGTGCCAGCAGCGTAGGTTACAGTTTGAATCAGCCCCAGCATTTT. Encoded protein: CASSVGYSLNQPQHF.

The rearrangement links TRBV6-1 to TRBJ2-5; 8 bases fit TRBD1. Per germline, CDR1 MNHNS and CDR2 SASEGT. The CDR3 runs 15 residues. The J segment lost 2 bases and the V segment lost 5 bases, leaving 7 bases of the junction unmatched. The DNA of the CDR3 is TGTGCCAGCAGTCAGGACAGGGTGGTGCAAGAGACCCAGTACTTC. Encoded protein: CASSQDRVVQETQYF.

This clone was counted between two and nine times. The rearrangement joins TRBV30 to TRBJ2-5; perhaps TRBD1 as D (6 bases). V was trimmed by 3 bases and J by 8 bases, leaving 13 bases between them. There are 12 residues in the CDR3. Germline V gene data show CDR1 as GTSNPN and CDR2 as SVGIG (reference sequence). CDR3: CAWSPGVGTQYF. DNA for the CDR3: TGTGCCTGGAGCCCAGGGGTCGGAACCCAGTACTTC.

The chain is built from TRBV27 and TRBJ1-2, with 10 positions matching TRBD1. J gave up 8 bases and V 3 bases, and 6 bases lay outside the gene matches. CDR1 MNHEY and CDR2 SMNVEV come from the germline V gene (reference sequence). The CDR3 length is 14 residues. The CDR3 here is CASSFWDRGTGYTF. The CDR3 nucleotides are TGTGCCAGCAGTTTTTGGGACAGGGGAACGGGCTACACCTTC.

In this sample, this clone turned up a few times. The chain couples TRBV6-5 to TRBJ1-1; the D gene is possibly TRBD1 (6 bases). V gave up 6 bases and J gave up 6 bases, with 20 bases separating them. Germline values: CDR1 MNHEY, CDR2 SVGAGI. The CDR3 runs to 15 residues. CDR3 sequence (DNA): TGTGCCAGCAGAAAAAGGGGGAATCGAAATCCTGAAGCTTTCTTT. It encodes CASRKRGNRNPEAFF.

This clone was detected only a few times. The CDR3 bases are TGTGCCACCAGTGATTTGACTAGCCTCAATGAGCAGTTCTTC. Translated: CATSDLTSLNEQFF. The V gene is TRBV24-1, the J gene TRBJ2-1; TRBD2 is a possible D gene (6 bases). The CDR3 contains 14 residues. CDR1 KGHDR and CDR2 SFDVKD come from the germline V gene. The ends were cut back, 0 bases at V and 6 bases at J, with 8 bases in the middle.

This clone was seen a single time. The CDR3 spells CSVGTGGSGANVLTF. DNA for the CDR3: TGCAGCGTTGGGACAGGGGGCTCTGGGGCCAACGTCCTGACTTTC. The chain employs TRBV29-1 and TRBJ2-6, with 10 nucleotides matching TRBD1. Trimming took 4 bases from V and 0 from J; bases not matched to a gene: 0. Germline assignment: CDR1 SQVTM and CDR2 ANQGSEA. The CDR3 totals 15 residues.

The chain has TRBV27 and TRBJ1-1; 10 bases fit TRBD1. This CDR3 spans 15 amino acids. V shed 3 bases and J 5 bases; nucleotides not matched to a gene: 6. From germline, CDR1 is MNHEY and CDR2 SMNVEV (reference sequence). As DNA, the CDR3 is TGTGCCAGCAGTTTCCGACAGGGGGCGGGAACTGAAGCTTTCTTT. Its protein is CASSFRQGAGTEAFF.

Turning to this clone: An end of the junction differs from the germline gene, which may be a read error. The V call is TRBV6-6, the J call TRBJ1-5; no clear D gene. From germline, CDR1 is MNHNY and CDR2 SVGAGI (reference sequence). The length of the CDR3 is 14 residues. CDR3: CASSYAGSTQPQHF. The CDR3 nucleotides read TGTGCCAGCAGTTACGCGGGCAGCACTCAGCCCCAGCATTTT.

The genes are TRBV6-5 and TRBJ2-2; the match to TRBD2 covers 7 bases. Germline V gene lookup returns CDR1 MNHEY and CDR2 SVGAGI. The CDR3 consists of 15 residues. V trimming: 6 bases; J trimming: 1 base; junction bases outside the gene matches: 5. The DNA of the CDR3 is TGTGCCAGCAGAGCCGGGACTATGAACACCGGGGAGCTGTTTTTT. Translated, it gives CASRAGTMNTGELFF.

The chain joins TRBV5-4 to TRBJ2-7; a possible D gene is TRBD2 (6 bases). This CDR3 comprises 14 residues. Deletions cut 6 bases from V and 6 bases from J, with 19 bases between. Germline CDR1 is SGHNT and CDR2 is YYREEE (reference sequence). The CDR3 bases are TGTGCCAGCATCCCGGGGGTAGCGAGCGGCGAGCAGTACTTC. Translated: CASIPGVASGEQYF.

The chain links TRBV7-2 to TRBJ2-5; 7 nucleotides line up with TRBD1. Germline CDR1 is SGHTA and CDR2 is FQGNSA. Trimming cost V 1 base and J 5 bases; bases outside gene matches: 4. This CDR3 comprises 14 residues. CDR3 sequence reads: CASSLGGGGETQYF. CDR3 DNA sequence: TGTGCCAGCAGCTTAGGAGGGGGCGGGGAGACCCAGTACTTC.

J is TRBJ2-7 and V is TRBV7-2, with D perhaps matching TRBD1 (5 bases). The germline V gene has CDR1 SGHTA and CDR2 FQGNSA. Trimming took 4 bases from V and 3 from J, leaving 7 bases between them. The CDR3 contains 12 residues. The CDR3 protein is CASSSQGYEQYF. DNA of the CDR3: TGTGCCAGCAGCTCGCAGGGCTACGAGCAGTACTTC.

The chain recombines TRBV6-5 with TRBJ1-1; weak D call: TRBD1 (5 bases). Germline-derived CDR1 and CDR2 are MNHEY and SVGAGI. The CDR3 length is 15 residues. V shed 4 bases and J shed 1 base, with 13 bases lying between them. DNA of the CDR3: TGTGCCAGCAGTTCCCGGGGGGAGGCGAACACTGAAGCTTTCTTT. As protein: CASSSRGEANTEAFF.

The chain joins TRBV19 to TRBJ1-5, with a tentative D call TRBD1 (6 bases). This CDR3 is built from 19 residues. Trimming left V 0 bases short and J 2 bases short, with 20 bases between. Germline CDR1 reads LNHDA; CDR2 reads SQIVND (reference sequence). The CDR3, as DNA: TGTGCCAGTAGTATAGATAACGGGACACCGTTTCAGGGCAATCAGCCCCAGCATTTT. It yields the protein CASSIDNGTPFQGNQPQHF. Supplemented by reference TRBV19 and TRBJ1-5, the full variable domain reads DGGITQSPKYLFRKEGQNVTLSCEQNLNHDAMYWYRQDPGQGLRLIYYSQIVNDFQKGDIAEGYSVSREKKESFPLTVTSAQKNPTAFYLCASSIDNGTPFQGNQPQHFGDGTRLSIL.

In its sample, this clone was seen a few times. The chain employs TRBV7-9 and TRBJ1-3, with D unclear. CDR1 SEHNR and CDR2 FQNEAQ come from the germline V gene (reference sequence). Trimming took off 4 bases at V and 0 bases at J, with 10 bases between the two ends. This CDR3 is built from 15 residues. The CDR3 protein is CASSSAGRSGNTIYF. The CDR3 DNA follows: TGTGCCAGCAGCTCGGCGGGTCGCTCTGGAAACACCATATATTTT.

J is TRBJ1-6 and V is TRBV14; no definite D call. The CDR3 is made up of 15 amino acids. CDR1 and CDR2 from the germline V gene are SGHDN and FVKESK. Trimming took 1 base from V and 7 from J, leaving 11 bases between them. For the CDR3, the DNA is TGTGCCAGCAGCCAAGGCAACGCAGAAAATTCACCCCTCCACTTT. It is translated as CASSQGNAENSPLHF.

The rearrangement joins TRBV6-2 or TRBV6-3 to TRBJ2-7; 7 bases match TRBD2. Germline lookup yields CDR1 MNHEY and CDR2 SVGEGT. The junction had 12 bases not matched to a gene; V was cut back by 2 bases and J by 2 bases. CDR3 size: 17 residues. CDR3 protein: CASSYGLVLAGAYEQYF. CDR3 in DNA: TGTGCCAGCAGTTACGGATTGGTATTGGCGGGGGCCTACGAGCAGTACTTC.

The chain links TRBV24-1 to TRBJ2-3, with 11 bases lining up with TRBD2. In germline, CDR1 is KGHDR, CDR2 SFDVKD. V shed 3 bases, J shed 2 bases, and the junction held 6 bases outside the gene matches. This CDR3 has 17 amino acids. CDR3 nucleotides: TGTGCCACCAGTGATCCCTTTAGCGGGAGGGCCACAGATACGCAGTATTTT. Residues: CATSDPFSGRATDTQYF.

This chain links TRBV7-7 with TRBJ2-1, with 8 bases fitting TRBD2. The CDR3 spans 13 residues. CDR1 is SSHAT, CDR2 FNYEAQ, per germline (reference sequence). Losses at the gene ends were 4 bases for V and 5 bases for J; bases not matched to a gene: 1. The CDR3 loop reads CASSSLADNEQFF. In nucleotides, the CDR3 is TGTGCCAGCAGCTCACTAGCGGACAATGAGCAGTTCTTC.

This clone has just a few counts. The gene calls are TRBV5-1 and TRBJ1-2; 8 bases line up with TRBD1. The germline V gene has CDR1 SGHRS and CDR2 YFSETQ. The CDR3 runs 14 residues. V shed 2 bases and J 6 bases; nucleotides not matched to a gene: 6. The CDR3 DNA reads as TGCGCCAGCAGCTTCATAGGGACAGGCGATGGCTACACCTTC. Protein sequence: CASSFIGTGDGYTF.